The rows below give T cell receptor beta chains drawn from one sample of a study of EBV T-cell therapy then PD-1 blockade in nasopharyngeal carcinoma. Clones were read by immunoSEQ multiplex PCR, and TCRdb kept only the in-frame ones, dropping some. The table shows about 23,000 clones, with 75% to 90% occurring only once. Their recognized antigens are unknown. This sample comprised CD8+ T cells from blood, obtained around day 65 from a patient whose treatment included autologous EBV-specific T cells and nivolumab. These receptors were obtained from a man aged 35 to 55 with nasopharyngeal carcinoma. Both conserved end residues are part of each CDR3. A D gene is named only where the DNA matches it firmly. Size tells how often a clone was seen (once, few, many) or the class of an expanded clone, and some rows leave it out.

J gene	V gene	D gene	clone size	CDR3 protein	CDR3 DNA
TRBJ2-7	TRBV12-3/TRBV12-4	-	-	CASSFGYEQYF	TGTGCCAGCAGTTTTGGCTACGAGCAGTACTTC
TRBJ1-2	TRBV4-3	-	-	CASSQGTARTYGYTF	TGCGCCAGCAGCCAAGGGACCGCGCGGACCTATGGCTACACCTTC
TRBJ1-2	TRBV10-1	-	-	CASSETVDYGYTF	TGCGCCAGCAGTGAGACAGTGGACTATGGCTACACCTTC
TRBJ2-3	TRBV10-3	-	-	CAISEGGADYTQYF	TGTGCCATCAGTGAAGGAGGAGCCGATTATACGCAGTATTTT
TRBJ2-5	TRBV6-1	-	-	CASSEGSGEGWETQYF	TGTGCCAGCAGTGAAGGTTCAGGTGAAGGATGGGAGACCCAGTACTTC
TRBJ1-2	TRBV9	-	once	CASSVDGTTYYGYTF	TGTGCCAGCAGCGTAGATGGGACAACGTATTATGGCTACACCTTC
TRBJ2-7	TRBV28	TRBD1	-	CASSLRQGHNTYEQYF	TGTGCCAGCAGTTTAAGACAGGGACATAACACCTACGAGCAGTACTTC
TRBJ1-4	TRBV14	-	-	CASKRVSKRNEKLFF	TGTGCCAGCAAGAGAGTCTCAAAACGGAATGAAAAACTGTTTTTT
TRBJ2-3	TRBV27	TRBD1	-	CASSLSLGDRGTDTQYF	TGTGCCAGCAGTTTATCGTTGGGGGACAGGGGAACAGATACGCAGTATTTT
TRBJ1-1	TRBV7-2	TRBD1	-	CASSPIRDRGPPNTEAFF	TGTGCCAGCAGCCCAATCCGGGACAGGGGGCCGCCGAACACTGAAGCTTTCTTT
TRBJ1-4	TRBV7-9	-	-	CASSSDGAGDEKLFF	TGTGCCAGCAGCTCGGACGGAGCGGGAGATGAAAAACTGTTTTTT
TRBJ1-5	TRBV5-5	-	-	CASSLGGGNQPQHF	TGTGCCAGCAGTTTAGGGGGAGGCAATCAGCCCCAGCATTTT
TRBJ1-6	TRBV4-3	-	-	CASSQTGSNSPLHF	TGCGCCAGCAGCCAAACAGGCAGCAATTCACCCCTCCACTTT
TRBJ2-3	TRBV6-2/TRBV6-3	TRBD2	-	CASSYYRGGRTDTQYF	TGTGCCAGCAGTTACTACCGGGGAGGGCGCACAGATACGCAGTATTTT
TRBJ2-6	TRBV6-4	-	-	CASSDEGSGANVLTF	TGTGCCAGCAGTGACGAGGGGTCTGGGGCCAACGTCCTGACTTTC
TRBJ2-5	TRBV5-4	-	-	CASSLARGGLTIQETQYF	TGTGCCAGCAGCTTGGCTCGGGGTGGACTAACAATACAAGAGACCCAGTACTTC
TRBJ1-1	TRBV4-3	-	few	CASSQFYNTEAFF	TGCGCCAGCAGCCAGTTTTATAACACTGAAGCTTTCTTT
TRBJ2-2	TRBV19	-	-	CATPGPPGTGELFF	TGTGCCACCCCTGGGCCCCCGGGAACCGGGGAGCTGTTTTTT
TRBJ1-1	TRBV13	-	-	CASSPRGGTEAFF	TGTGCCAGCAGCCCAAGGGGAGGGACTGAAGCTTTCTTT
TRBJ1-1	TRBV6-5	TRBD1	-	CASTTGAGVTEAFF	TGTGCCAGCACTACAGGGGCTGGAGTCACTGAAGCTTTCTTT
TRBJ2-3	TRBV6-4	TRBD2	-	CASSGTSGADTQYF	TGTGCCAGCAGTGGGACTAGCGGGGCAGATACGCAGTATTTT
TRBJ1-1	TRBV4-2	-	once	CASSQERGMNTEAFF	TGTGCCAGCAGCCAAGAACGTGGTATGAACACTGAAGCTTTCTTT
TRBJ2-1	TRBV7-6	TRBD1	-	CASSRRDRVDEQFF	TGTGCCAGCAGCCGCCGGGACAGGGTTGATGAGCAGTTCTTC
TRBJ1-4	TRBV7-7	TRBD1	-	CASSLGTGAREKLFF	TGTGCCAGCAGCTTGGGGACAGGGGCAAGAGAAAAACTGTTTTTT
TRBJ2-7	TRBV6-5	-	-	CASSPETGSYEQYF	TGTGCCAGCAGCCCCGAGACCGGCTCCTACGAGCAGTACTTC
TRBJ1-6	TRBV28	-	-	CASSFRGGRRPLHF	TGTGCCAGCAGTTTCAGGGGAGGACGGCGGCCCCTCCACTTT
TRBJ2-7	TRBV15	TRBD2	-	CATSSERGRSYEQYF	TGTGCCACCAGCAGCGAGCGGGGCCGCTCCTACGAGCAGTACTTC
TRBJ1-4	TRBV28	-	medium-sized	CASSYEQGLGEKLFF	TGTGCCAGCAGTTATGAACAGGGACTTGGAGAAAAACTGTTTTTT
TRBJ1-6	TRBV5-1	-	-	CASSPGSSPLHF	TGCGCCAGCAGCCCCGGGAGTTCACCCCTCCACTTT
TRBJ1-1	TRBV5-1	TRBD1	-	CASSLEIYRGYGNTEAFF	TGCGCCAGCAGCTTGGAGATCTACAGGGGCTACGGGAACACTGAAGCTTTCTTT
TRBJ1-2	TRBV4-3	-	-	CASSQVEGYGYTF	TGCGCCAGCAGCCAAGTTGAGGGTTATGGCTACACCTTC
TRBJ2-3	TRBV7-6	TRBD1	-	CASSSETRQGPEDTQYF	TGTGCCAGCAGCTCCGAAACACGACAGGGTCCCGAAGATACGCAGTATTTT
TRBJ2-1	TRBV21-1	-	-	CAEARDRGYNEQFF	TGTGCGGAAGCAAGGGACAGAGGCTACAATGAGCAGTTCTTC
TRBJ1-1	TRBV6-2/TRBV6-3	-	many	CASSYGQSTEAFF	TGTGCCAGCAGTTACGGACAGTCCACTGAAGCTTTCTTT
TRBJ2-1	TRBV5-1	-	-	CASSLSNEQFF	TGCGCCAGCAGCTTGAGTAATGAGCAGTTCTTC
TRBJ2-7	TRBV6-2/TRBV6-3	-	-	CASSRVGPPSSYEQYF	TGTGCCAGCAGCCGGGTCGGTCCTCCTAGCTCCTACGAGCAGTACTTC
TRBJ2-2	TRBV2	TRBD2	-	CASSGAGVNTGELFF	TGTGCCAGCAGTGGAGCGGGAGTAAACACCGGGGAGCTGTTTTTT
TRBJ2-7	TRBV5-6	TRBD1	-	CASSAGTGDEQYF	TGTGCCAGCAGCGCAGGGACAGGGGACGAGCAGTACTTC
TRBJ2-1	TRBV7-3	-	few	CASSLGDFSYNEQFF	TGTGCCAGCAGCTTAGGGGACTTTTCCTACAATGAGCAGTTCTTC
TRBJ2-2	TRBV13	-	-	CASSPFPKTDTGELFF	TGTGCCAGCAGCCCCTTCCCTAAGACGGACACCGGGGAGCTGTTTTTT
TRBJ2-5	TRBV19	TRBD1	-	CASKGAQVQETQYF	TGTGCCAGTAAGGGGGCCCAGGTCCAAGAGACCCAGTACTTC
TRBJ1-3	TRBV18	TRBD1	-	CASSPWTGLDTIYF	TGTGCCAGCTCACCCTGGACAGGGCTAGACACCATATATTTT
TRBJ1-1	TRBV2	TRBD1	-	CASSETGQHTEAFF	TGTGCCAGCAGTGAAACGGGACAGCACACTGAAGCTTTCTTT
TRBJ2-3	TRBV29-1	TRBD2	-	CSVEFLAVWRGTDTQYF	TGCAGCGTTGAATTTCTAGCGGTGTGGAGAGGCACAGATACGCAGTATTTT